A single T cell receptor beta chain is shown here with its context. The antigen is unknown. In the PCR, 60 Vbeta and 13 Jbeta primers were used. Original processing notes: Approximately 78 million unique TCR beta chains, roughly 11 million of them shared, were counted by a later analysis. Assay used: immunoSEQ multiplex PCR; TCRdb lists only in-frame clones, some missing. That table furnishes V, J and clone size, whereas the DNA furnished D and trimming. Of about 180,000 clones listed, around 75% are singletons. This sample was taken from a study of cytomegalovirus exposure and HLA in healthy donors. V shed 2 bases, J shed 7 bases, and the junction held 3 bases outside the gene matches. Germline V gene data show CDR1 as KGHSH and CDR2 as LQKENI. CDR3 length equals 15 residues. Study-wide results and limits: Later examination showed HLA-associated TCR beta chains had greater clonal expansion than equally common others. Researchers counted around 180 TCR beta chains as cytomegalovirus-associated. By HLA locus, TCR association rates varied in a later analysis, with DRB1 showing the most and HLA-C the fewest.

The receptor comes from a male donor in good health and CMV-seronegative. Sequencing was carried out using PBMCs. This chain links TRBV18 with TRBJ1-6, with 9 bases identical to TRBD1. The CDR3, as DNA: TGTGCCAGCTCACCAAGGACAGGGGAGAATTCACCCCTCCACTTT. Amino acid sequence: CASSPRTGENSPLHF.